These T cell receptor beta chains were read from a single sample in a study of technical replicates of blood from a few donors. Some clones are missing from TCRdb's copy, which holds only in-frame ones; the method was immunoSEQ multiplex PCR. This sample has around 56,000 clones, with nearly 95% found just once. The material sequenced was PBMCs. Receptors originate from a human donor in good health. Some clones in this sample may be carry-over from other donors' samples. Each CDR3 is given with its conserved first and last residue. The D gene is left open where the match is weak. Size is omitted from some rows. Given values are once, few, many or a class for expanded clones.

TRBD2	few	TRBV13	TRBJ2-1	CASSEFLAGALTYNEQFF	TGTGCCAGCAGCGAGTTCCTAGCGGGGGCCCTCACCTACAATGAGCAGTTCTTC
TRBD2	.	TRBV7-7	TRBJ2-5	CASSPSETSGSLGETQYF	TGTGCCAGCAGCCCAAGCGAGACTAGCGGGAGTCTGGGGGAGACCCAGTACTTC
.	.	TRBV11-2	TRBJ2-7	CASSFADYYEQYF	TGTGCCAGCAGCTTCGCCGACTACTACGAGCAGTACTTC
.	.	TRBV18	TRBJ2-7	CASSPPRGTGGLSYEQYF	TGTGCCAGCTCACCACCGAGGGGTACGGGGGGCCTCTCCTACGAGCAGTACTTC
.	.	TRBV7-9	TRBJ1-6	CASSLSNSPLHF	TGTGCCAGCAGCTTGAGTAATTCACCCCTCCACTTT
.	.	TRBV5-1	TRBJ2-5	CASSLGGGETQYF	TGCGCCAGCAGCTTAGGGGGAGGGGAGACCCAGTACTTC
.	.	TRBV4-3	TRBJ2-1	CASSQDTGFISSYNEQFF	TGCGCCAGCAGCCAAGATACAGGGTTCATCAGCTCCTACAATGAGCAGTTCTTC
TRBD1	.	TRBV15	TRBJ1-2	CATREGTGLYGYTF	TGTGCCACCAGAGAAGGGACAGGCCTCTATGGCTACACCTTC
TRBD2	once	TRBV30	TRBJ2-1	CAWTGLAGGSEQFF	TGTGCCTGGACGGGACTAGCGGGAGGTTCTGAGCAGTTCTTC
TRBD2	.	TRBV12-5	TRBJ2-7	CASGKKSGRIYEQYF	TGTGCTAGTGGCAAGAAGAGCGGGAGGATTTACGAGCAGTACTTC
TRBD2	.	TRBV5-1	TRBJ2-5	CASSFSGLAQETQYF	TGCGCCAGCAGCTTCTCGGGACTAGCGCAAGAGACCCAGTACTTC
.	once	TRBV6-1	TRBJ1-1	CASSEVSQVAFF	TGTGCCAGCAGTGAAGTCTCACAGGTAGCTTTCTTT
.	.	TRBV7-8	TRBJ2-7	CASSFPGELYEQYF	TGTGCCAGCAGTTTCCCGGGGGAACTCTACGAGCAGTACTTC
.	.	TRBV4-3	TRBJ2-5	CASSQDLTGSETQYF	TGCGCCAGCAGCCAAGATCTAACAGGGAGTGAGACCCAGTACTTC
.	.	TRBV7-2	TRBJ1-2	CASSLPPTMSYTF	TGTGCCAGCAGCCTACCACCGACTATGAGCTACACCTTC
TRBD2	.	TRBV11-2	TRBJ2-3	CASSRTSAGDTQYF	TGTGCCAGCAGCCGGACTAGCGCGGGAGATACGCAGTATTTT
.	.	TRBV21-1	TRBJ2-5	CASSKVEDSQETQYF	TGTGCCAGCAGCAAAGTCGAGGACAGCCAAGAGACCCAGTACTTC
.	.	TRBV13	TRBJ2-1	CASSQGLGEQFF	TGTGCCAGCAGCCAGGGTTTAGGGGAGCAGTTCTTC
.	.	TRBV29-1	TRBJ2-1	CSVTRILRGGGEQFF	TGCAGCGTGACCAGGATTCTTAGGGGGGGAGGTGAGCAGTTCTTC
.	.	TRBV5-1	TRBJ2-5	CASSSTTVQETQYF	TGCGCCAGCAGCTCTACGACAGTCCAAGAGACCCAGTACTTC
TRBD2	.	TRBV7-2	TRBJ2-3	CASSFFGTNAGDTQYF	TGTGCCAGCAGCTTTTTTGGGACTAACGCAGGGGATACGCAGTATTTT
.	once	TRBV6-6	TRBJ1-3	CASSPIDRDGNTIYF	TGTGCCAGCAGCCCAATCGACAGAGATGGAAACACCATATATTTT
.	.	TRBV2	TRBJ2-7	CASSGQGWDEQYF	TGTGCCAGCAGTGGCCAGGGCTGGGACGAGCAGTACTTC
.	.	TRBV7-2	TRBJ2-5	CASSPGGPREYQYF	TGTGCCAGCAGCCCCGGAGGGCCCAGGGAATACCAGTACTTC
TRBD1	.	TRBV18	TRBJ1-3	CASSFGQVSGNTIYF	TGTGCCAGCTCTTTTGGACAGGTCTCTGGAAACACCATATATTTT
TRBD2	.	TRBV18	TRBJ2-7	CASSPTSGSGEQYF	TGTGCCAGCTCACCTACTAGCGGGTCAGGCGAGCAGTACTTC
TRBD1	once	TRBV9	TRBJ1-1	CASSPRTGGNTEAFF	TGTGCCAGCAGCCCGCGGACAGGTGGGAACACTGAAGCTTTCTTT
TRBD2	.	TRBV7-8	TRBJ2-7	CASSPRKGLAGGPKAYEQYF	TGTGCCAGCAGCCCACGCAAGGGACTAGCGGGAGGGCCAAAGGCCTACGAGCAGTACTTC